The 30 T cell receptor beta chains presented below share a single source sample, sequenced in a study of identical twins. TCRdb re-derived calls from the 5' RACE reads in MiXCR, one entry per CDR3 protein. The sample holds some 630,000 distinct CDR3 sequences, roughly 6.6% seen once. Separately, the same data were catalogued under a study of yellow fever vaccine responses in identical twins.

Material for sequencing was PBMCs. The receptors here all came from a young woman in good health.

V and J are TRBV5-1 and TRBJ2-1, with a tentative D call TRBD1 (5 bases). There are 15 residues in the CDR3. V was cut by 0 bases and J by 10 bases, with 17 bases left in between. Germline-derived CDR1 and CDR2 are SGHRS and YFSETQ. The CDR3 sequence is CASSLVGAGTPEQFF. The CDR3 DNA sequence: TGCGCCAGCAGCTTGGTAGGGGCAGGTACACCCGAGCAGTTCTTC.

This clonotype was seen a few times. CDR3: CASETETSGNTIYF. Written as DNA, the CDR3 is TGTGCCAGCGAGACGGAAACCTCTGGAAACACCATATATTTT. V usage is TRBV12-3 or TRBV12-4 and J usage is TRBJ1-3; no clear D gene. The CDR3 sequence is 14 residues long. Trimming left V 8 bases short and J 0 bases short, with 11 bases between.

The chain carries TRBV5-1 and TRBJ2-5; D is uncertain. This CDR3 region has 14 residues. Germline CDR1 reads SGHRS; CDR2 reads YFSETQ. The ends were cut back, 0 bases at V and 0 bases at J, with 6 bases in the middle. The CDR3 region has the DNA TGCGCCAGCAGCTTGGACGGCCACCAAGAGACCCAGTACTTC. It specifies CASSLDGHQETQYF.

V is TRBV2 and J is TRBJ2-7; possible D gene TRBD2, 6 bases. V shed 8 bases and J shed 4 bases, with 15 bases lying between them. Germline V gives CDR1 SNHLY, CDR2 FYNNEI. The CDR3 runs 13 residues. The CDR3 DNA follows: TGTGCCAGCGGCGGAGGGATTGCATACGAGCAGTACTTC. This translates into CASGGGIAYEQYF.

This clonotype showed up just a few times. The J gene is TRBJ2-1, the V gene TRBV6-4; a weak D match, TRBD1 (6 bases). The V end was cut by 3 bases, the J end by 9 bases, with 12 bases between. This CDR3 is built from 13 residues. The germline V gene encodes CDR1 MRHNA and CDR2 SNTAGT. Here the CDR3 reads CASSDNRVTEQFF. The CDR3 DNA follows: TGTGCCAGCAGTGATAACAGGGTCACTGAGCAGTTCTTC.

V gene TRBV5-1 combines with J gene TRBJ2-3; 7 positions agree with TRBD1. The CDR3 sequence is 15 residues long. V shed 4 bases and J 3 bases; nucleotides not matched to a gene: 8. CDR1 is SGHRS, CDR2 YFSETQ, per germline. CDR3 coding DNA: TGCGCCAGCAGCACCGGGACAGAGGTGACAGATACGCAGTATTTT. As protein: CASSTGTEVTDTQYF.

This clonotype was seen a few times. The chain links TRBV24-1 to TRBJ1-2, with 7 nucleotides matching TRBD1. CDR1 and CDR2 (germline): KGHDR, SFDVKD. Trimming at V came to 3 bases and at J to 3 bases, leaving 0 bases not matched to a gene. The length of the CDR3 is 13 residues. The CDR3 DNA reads TGTGCCACCAGTGATCAGGGGGACTATGGCTACACCTTC. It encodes CATSDQGDYGYTF.

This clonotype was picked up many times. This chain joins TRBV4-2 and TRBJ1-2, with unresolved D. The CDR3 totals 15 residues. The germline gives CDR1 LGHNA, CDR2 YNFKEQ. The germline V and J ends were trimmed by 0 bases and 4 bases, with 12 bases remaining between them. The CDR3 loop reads CASSQDLVGFYGYTF. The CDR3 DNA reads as TGTGCCAGCAGCCAAGATCTAGTGGGCTTCTATGGCTACACCTTC.

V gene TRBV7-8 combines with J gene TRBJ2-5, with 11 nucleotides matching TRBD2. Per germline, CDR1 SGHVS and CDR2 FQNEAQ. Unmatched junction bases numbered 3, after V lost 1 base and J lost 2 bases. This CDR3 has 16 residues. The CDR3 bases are TGTGCCAGCAGCTTAGGAGTAGCGGGGGGGCAAGAGACCCAGTACTTC. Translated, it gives CASSLGVAGGQETQYF.

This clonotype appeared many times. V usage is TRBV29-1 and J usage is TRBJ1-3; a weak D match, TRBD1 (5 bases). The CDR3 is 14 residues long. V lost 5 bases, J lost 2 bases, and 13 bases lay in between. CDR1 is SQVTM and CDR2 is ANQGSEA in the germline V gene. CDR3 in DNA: TGCAGCGTTCGCGGGGAAGGGGCTGGAAACACCATATATTTT. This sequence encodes CSVRGEGAGNTIYF.

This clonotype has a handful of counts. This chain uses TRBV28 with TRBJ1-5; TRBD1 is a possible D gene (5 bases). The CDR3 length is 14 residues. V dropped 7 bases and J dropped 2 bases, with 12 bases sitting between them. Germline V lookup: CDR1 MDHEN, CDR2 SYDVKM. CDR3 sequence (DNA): TGTGCCAGCATGAGGGACTTTGGCAATCAGCCCCAGCATTTT. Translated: CASMRDFGNQPQHF. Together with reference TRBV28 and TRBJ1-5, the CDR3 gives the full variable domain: DVKVTQSSRYLVKRTGEKVFLECVQDMDHENMFWYRQDPGLGLRLIYFSYDVKMKEKGDIPEGYSVSREKKERFSLILESASTNQTSMYLCASMRDFGNQPQHFGDGTRLSIL.

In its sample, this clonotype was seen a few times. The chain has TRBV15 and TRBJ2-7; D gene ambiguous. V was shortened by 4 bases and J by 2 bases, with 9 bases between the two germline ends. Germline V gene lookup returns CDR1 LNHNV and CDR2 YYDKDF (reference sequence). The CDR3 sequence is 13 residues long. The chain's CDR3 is CATSISQTYEQYV. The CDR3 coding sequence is TGTGCCACCAGCATAAGTCAGACCTACGAGCAGTACGTC.

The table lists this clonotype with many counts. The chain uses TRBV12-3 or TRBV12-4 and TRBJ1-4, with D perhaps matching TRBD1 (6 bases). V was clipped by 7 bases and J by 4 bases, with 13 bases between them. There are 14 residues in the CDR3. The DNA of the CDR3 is TGTGCCAGCAAACAGGGAGTCCTTAATGAAAAACTGTTTTTT. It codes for CASKQGVLNEKLFF.

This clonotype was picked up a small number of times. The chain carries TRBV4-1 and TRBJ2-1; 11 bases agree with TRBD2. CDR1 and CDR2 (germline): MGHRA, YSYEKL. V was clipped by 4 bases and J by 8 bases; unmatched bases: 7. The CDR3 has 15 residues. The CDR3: CASSLTSGSPHEQFF. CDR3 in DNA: TGCGCCAGCAGCCTAACTAGCGGGAGTCCCCATGAGCAGTTCTTC.

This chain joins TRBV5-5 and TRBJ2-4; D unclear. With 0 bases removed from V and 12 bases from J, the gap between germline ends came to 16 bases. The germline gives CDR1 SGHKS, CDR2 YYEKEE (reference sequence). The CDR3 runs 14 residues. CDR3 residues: CASSLGAQVMDQYF. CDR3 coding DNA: TGTGCCAGCAGCTTGGGGGCCCAGGTGATGGATCAGTACTTC.

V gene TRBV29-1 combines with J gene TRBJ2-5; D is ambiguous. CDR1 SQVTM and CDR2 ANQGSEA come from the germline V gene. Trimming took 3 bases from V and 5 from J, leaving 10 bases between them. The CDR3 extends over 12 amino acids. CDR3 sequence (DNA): TGCAGCGTTGACGCCCGGGTGGAGACCCAGTACTTC. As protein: CSVDARVETQYF.

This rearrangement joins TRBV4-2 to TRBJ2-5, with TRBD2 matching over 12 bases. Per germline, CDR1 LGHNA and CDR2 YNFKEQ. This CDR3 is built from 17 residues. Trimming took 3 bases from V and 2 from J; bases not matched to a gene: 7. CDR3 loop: CASSHVLAGGLQETQYF. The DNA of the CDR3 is TGTGCCAGCAGCCACGTACTAGCGGGGGGACTACAAGAGACCCAGTACTTC.

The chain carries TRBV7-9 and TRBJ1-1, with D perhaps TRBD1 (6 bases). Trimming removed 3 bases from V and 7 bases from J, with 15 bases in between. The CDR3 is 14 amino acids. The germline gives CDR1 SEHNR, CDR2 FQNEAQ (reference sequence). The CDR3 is CASSFFPGVGEAFF. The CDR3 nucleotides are TGTGCCAGCAGCTTTTTCCCAGGGGTTGGTGAAGCTTTCTTT.

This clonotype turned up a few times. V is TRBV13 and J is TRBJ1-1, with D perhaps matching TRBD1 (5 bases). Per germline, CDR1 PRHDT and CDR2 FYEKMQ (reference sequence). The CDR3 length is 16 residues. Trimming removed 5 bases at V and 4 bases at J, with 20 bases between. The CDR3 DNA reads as TGTGCCAGCAGCGACACACGAGGGGAAGGTATCACTGAAGCTTTCTTT. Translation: CASSDTRGEGITEAFF.

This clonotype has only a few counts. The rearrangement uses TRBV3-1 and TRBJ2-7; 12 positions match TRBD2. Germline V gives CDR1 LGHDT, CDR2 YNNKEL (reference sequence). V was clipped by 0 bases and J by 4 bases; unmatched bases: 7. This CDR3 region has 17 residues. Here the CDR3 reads CASSQETSGRWGYEQYF. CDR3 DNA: TGTGCCAGCAGCCAAGAGACTAGCGGGAGATGGGGTTACGAGCAGTACTTC.

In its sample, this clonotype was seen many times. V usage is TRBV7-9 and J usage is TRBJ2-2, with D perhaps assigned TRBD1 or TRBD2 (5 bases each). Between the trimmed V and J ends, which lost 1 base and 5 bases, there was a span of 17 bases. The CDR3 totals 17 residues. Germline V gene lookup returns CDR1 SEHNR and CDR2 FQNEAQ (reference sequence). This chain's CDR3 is CASSLVPGTLRTGELFF. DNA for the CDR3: TGTGCCAGCAGCTTAGTGCCCGGGACCCTGAGAACCGGGGAGCTGTTTTTT. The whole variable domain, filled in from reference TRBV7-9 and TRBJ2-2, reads DTGVSQNPRHKITKRGQNVTFRCDPISEHNRLYWYRQTLGQGPEFLTYFQNEAQLEKSRLLSDRFSAERPKGSFSTLEIQRTEQGDSAMYLCASSLVPGTLRTGELFFGEGSRLTVL.

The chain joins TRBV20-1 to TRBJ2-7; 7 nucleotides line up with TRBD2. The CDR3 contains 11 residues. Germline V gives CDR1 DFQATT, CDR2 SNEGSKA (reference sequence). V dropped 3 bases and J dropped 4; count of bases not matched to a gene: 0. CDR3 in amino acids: CSARGGYEQYV. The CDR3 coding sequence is TGCAGTGCTAGGGGGGGGTACGAGCAGTACGTC.

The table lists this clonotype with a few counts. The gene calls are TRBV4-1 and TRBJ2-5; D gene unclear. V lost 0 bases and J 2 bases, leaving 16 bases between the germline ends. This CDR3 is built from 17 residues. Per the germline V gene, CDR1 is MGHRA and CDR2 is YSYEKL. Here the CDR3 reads CASSQDKSSRAQETQYF. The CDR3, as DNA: TGCGCCAGCAGCCAAGATAAGAGTAGCCGAGCGCAAGAGACCCAGTACTTC.

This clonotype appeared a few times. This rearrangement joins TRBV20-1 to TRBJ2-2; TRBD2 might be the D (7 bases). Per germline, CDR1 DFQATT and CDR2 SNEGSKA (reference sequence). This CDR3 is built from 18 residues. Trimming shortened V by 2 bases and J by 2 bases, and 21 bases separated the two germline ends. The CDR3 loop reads CSARPIEGGVGNTGELFF. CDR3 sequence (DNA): TGCAGTGCTAGACCGATCGAAGGGGGGGTGGGAAACACCGGGGAGCTGTTTTTT.

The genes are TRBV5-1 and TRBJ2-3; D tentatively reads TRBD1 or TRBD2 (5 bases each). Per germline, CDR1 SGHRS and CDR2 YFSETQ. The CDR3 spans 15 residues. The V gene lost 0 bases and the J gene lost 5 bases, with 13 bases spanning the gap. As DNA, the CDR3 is TGCGCCAGCAGCTTGGCCGGGGCGGCGGGAGATACGCAGTATTTT. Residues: CASSLAGAAGDTQYF.

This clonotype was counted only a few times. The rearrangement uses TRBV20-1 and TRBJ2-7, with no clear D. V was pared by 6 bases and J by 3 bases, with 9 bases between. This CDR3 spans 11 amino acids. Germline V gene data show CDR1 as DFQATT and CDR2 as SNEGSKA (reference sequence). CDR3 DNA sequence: TGCAGTGCATTATTGGGCTACGAGCAGTACTTC. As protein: CSALLGYEQYF.

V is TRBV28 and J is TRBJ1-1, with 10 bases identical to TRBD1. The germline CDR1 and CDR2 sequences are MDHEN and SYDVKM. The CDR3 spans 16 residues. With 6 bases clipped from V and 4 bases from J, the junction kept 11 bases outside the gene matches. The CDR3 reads CASRSGQGYYSTEAFF. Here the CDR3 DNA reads TGTGCCAGCAGATCGGGACAGGGGTATTACAGCACTGAAGCTTTCTTT.

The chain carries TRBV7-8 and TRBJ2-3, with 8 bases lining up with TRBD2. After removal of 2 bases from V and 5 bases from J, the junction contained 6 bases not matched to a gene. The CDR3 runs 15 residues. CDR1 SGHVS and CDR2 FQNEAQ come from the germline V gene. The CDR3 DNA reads TGTGCCAGCAGCTTATTAGCGGGGCTGGGAGATACGCAGTATTTT. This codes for CASSLLAGLGDTQYF.

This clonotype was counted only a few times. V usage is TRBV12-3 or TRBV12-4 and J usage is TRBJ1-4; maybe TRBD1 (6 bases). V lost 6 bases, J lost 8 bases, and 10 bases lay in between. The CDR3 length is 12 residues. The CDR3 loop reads CASRRTEEKLFF. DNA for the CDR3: TGTGCCAGCAGAAGGACAGAGGAAAAACTGTTTTTT.

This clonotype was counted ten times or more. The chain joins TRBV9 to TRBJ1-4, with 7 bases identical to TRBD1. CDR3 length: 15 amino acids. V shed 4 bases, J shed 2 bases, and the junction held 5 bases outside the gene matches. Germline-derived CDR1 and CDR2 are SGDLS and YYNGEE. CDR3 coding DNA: TGTGCCAGCAGCTACGGACAGGAGACTAATGAAAAACTGTTTTTT. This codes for CASSYGQETNEKLFF.